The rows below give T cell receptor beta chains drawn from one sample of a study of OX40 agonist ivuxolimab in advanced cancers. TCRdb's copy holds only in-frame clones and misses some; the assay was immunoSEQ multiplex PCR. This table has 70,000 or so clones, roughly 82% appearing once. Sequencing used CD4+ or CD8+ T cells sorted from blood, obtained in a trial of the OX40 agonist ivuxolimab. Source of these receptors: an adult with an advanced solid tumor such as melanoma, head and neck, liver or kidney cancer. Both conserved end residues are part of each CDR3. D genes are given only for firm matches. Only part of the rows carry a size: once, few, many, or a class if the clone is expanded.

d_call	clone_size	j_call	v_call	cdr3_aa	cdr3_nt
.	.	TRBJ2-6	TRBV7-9	CASSLEGTGANVLTF	TGTGCCAGCAGCTTAGAGGGGACTGGGGCCAACGTCCTGACTTTC
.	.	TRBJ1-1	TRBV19	CASSIDRNTEAFF	TGTGCCAGTAGTATAGACCGGAACACTGAAGCTTTCTTT
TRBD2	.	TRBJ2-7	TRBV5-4	CASSLGGASGNYEQYF	TGTGCCAGCAGCTTGGGGGGGGCTAGCGGGAATTACGAGCAGTACTTC
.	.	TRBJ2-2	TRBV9	CASSPRIAHANTGELFF	TGTGCCAGCAGCCCAAGGATAGCACACGCGAACACCGGGGAGCTGTTTTTT
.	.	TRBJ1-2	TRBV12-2	CASRFVDIIYGYTF	TGTGCAAGTCGCTTTGTCGACATCATCTATGGCTACACCTTC
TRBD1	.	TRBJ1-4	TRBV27	CASSTPGQGGEKLFF	TGTGCCAGCAGTACCCCAGGACAGGGGGGGGAAAAACTGTTTTTT
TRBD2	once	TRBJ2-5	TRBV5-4	CASSLAIAGAVETQYF	TGTGCCAGCAGCTTGGCGATAGCGGGGGCGGTAGAGACCCAGTACTTC
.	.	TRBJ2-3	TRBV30	CAWGYPGTDTQYF	TGTGCCTGGGGTTATCCGGGCACAGATACGCAGTATTTT
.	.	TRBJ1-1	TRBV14	CATTQQLNTEAFF	TGTGCCACCACTCAACAGCTGAACACTGAAGCTTTCTTT
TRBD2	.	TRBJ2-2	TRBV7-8	CASSPWLAVNTGELFF	TGTGCCAGCAGCCCCTGGCTAGCGGTGAACACCGGGGAGCTGTTTTTT
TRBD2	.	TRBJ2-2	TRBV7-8	CASSLFQRGNTGELFF	TGTGCCAGCAGCTTATTTCAGCGGGGGAACACCGGGGAGCTGTTTTTT
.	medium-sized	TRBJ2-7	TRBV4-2	CASSQTDGALYEQYF	TGTGCCAGCAGCCAAACCGATGGGGCGCTCTACGAGCAGTACTTC
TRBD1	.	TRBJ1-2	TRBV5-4	CASSFPGQGSYGYTF	TGTGCCAGCAGCTTCCCGGGACAGGGGAGCTATGGCTACACCTTC
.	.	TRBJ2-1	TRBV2	CASLDSSYNEQFF	TGTGCCAGTCTGGACAGTTCCTACAATGAGCAGTTCTTC
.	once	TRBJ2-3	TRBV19	CASSQVPDTQYF	TGTGCCAGTAGTCAGGTGCCAGATACGCAGTATTTT
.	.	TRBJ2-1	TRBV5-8	CASSLSGRTIHNEQFF	TGTGCCAGCAGCTTAAGTGGGCGAACAATCCACAATGAGCAGTTCTTC
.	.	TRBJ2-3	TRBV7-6	CASSPRIGTDTQYF	TGTGCCAGCAGCCCCCGCATTGGCACAGATACGCAGTATTTT
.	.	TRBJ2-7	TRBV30	CAWSSSWGEQYF	TGTGCCTGGAGTTCATCGTGGGGGGAGCAGTACTTC
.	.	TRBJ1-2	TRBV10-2	CASSERSGSAQGYGYTF	TGCGCCAGCAGTGAGAGGTCAGGGAGCGCCCAGGGCTATGGCTACACCTTC
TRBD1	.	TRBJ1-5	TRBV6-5	CASTPQGQPQHF	TGTGCCAGCACCCCACAGGGGCAGCCCCAGCATTTT
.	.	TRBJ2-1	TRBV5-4	CASSLASGATYNEQFF	TGTGCCAGCAGCTTGGCGTCGGGGGCCACCTACAATGAGCAGTTCTTC
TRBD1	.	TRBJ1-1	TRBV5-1	CASRATGGTEAFF	TGCGCCAGCAGGGCGACAGGGGGCACTGAAGCTTTCTTT
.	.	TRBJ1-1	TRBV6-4	CAIEIAGMEAFF	TGTGCCATCGAAATAGCAGGTATGGAAGCTTTCTTT
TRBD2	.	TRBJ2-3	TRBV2	CASSEALWTSGPDTQYF	TGTGCCAGCAGTGAAGCGCTTTGGACTAGCGGTCCAGATACGCAGTATTTT
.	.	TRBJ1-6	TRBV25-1	CASSDPRGGSNSPLHF	TGTGCCAGCAGTGACCCTAGAGGGGGTAGTAATTCACCCCTCCACTTT
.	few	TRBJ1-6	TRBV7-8	CASSLPNSPLHF	TGTGCCAGCAGCTTACCCAATTCACCCCTCCACTTT
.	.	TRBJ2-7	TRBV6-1	CASRRAGDAHEQYF	TGTGCCAGCAGGAGGGCAGGGGATGCCCACGAGCAGTACTTC
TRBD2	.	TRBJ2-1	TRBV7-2	CASSPQSGNRDEQFF	TGTGCCAGCAGCCCCCAGAGCGGGAATCGGGATGAGCAGTTCTTC
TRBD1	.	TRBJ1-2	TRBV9	CASSPTADRAVYGYTF	TGTGCCAGCAGCCCCACGGCAGACAGGGCGGTCTATGGCTACACCTTC
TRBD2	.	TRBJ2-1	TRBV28	CASLTGGDYNEQFF	TGTGCCAGTCTGACGGGAGGGGACTACAATGAGCAGTTCTTC
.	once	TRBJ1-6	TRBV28	CASSLLQRQRGWSSYNSPLHF	TGTGCCAGCAGTTTACTCCAACGTCAGAGGGGTTGGAGCTCCTATAATTCACCCCTCCACTTT
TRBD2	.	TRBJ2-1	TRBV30	CAWSGPGLASYNEQFF	TGTGCCTGGAGCGGTCCGGGACTAGCTTCCTACAATGAGCAGTTCTTC
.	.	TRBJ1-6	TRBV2	CASSAELSPLHF	TGTGCCAGCAGTGCTGAGCTGTCACCCCTCCACTTT
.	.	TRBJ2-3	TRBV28	CASSGSTDTQYF	TGTGCCAGCAGCGGCAGCACAGATACGCAGTATTTT
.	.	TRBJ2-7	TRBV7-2	CASSRTPSYEQYF	TGTGCCAGCAGCCGGACCCCCTCCTACGAGCAGTACTTC
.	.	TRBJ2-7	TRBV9	CASSVPGTPMGEQYF	TGTGCCAGCAGCGTACCTGGGACCCCTATGGGGGAGCAGTACTTC
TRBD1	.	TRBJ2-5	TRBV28	CASGTGAGETQYF	TGTGCCAGCGGAACAGGGGCGGGCGAGACCCAGTACTTC
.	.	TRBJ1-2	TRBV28	CASSGPEGYGYTF	TGTGCCAGCAGCGGACCTGAGGGGTATGGCTACACCTTC
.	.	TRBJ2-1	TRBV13	CASSLEIYNEQFF	TGTGCCAGCAGCTTAGAAATTTACAATGAGCAGTTCTTC
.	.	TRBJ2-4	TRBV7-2	CASTRGGIQNIQYF	TGTGCCAGCACCCGTGGGGGGATCCAAAACATTCAGTACTTC
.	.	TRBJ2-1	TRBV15	CATSRSGRGTYNEQFF	TGTGCCACCAGCCGATCCGGCCGGGGGACCTACAATGAGCAGTTCTTC
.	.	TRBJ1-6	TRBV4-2	CASSQVGGGNSPLHF	TGTGCCAGCAGCCAAGTAGGCGGGGGGAATTCACCCCTCCACTTT
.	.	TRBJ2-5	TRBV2	CASSSAWSETQYF	TGTGCCAGCAGTAGTGCATGGTCCGAGACCCAGTACTTC
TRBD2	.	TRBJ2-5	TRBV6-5	CASQTLAGETQYF	TGTGCCAGCCAAACCCTAGCGGGGGAGACCCAGTACTTC
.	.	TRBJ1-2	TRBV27	CASSLSPGPRGGYTF	TGTGCCAGCAGTTTATCGCCTGGCCCGAGGGGCGGCTACACCTTC